The 20 T cell receptor beta chains below come from one sample, sequenced in a study of blood T cells in healthy people across ages. Primers used in a second PCR of roughly 6 to 11 cycles were a sample-barcoded 5' primer and a J-beta primer mix. TCRdb passed the 5' RACE reads through MiXCR, listing each CDR3 protein once. Here the sample spans about 1.4 million distinct CDR3 sequences, approximately 59% being singletons. Sequences were obtained from blood. The receptors come from a man aged 18 to 29 in good health.

V usage is TRBV6-6 and J usage is TRBJ2-7, with 8 positions matching TRBD2. Gene TRBJ2-5 matches the end of the DNA better, so the J call may be wrong. There are 13 residues in the CDR3. Germline lookup yields CDR1 MNHNY and CDR2 SVGAGI (reference sequence). The CDR3 sequence: CASSGGGSQTQYF. The CDR3 DNA reads TGTGCCAGCAGCGGGGGGGGAAGCCAGACCCAGTACTTC.

The V call is TRBV20-1, the J call TRBJ1-5; 8 positions match TRBD1. The V gene end was trimmed by 4 bases and the J gene end by 0 bases; junction bases not matched to a gene: 2. Germline loops: CDR1 DFQATT, CDR2 SNEGSKA (reference sequence). This CDR3 is 14 amino acids long. CDR3 bases: TGCAGTGCTACAGACAGGGGTAGCAATCAGCCCCAGCATTTT. This codes for CSATDRGSNQPQHF.

This clonotype was seen only a few times. V usage is TRBV29-1 and J usage is TRBJ1-5; TRBD1 might be the D (6 bases). CDR1 is SQVTM and CDR2 is ANQGSEA in the germline V gene. CDR3 size: 12 residues. Trimming stripped 5 bases from V and 3 bases from J, with 8 bases between. The CDR3 reads CSVRDNNQPQHF. DNA for the CDR3: TGCAGCGTTCGGGACAACAATCAGCCCCAGCATTTT.

This chain links TRBV18 with TRBJ2-6, with a weak D call TRBD1 (5 bases). The CDR3 extends over 14 amino acids. Per the germline V gene, CDR1 is KGHSH and CDR2 is LQKENI. V was shortened by 5 bases and J by 2 bases, with 7 bases between the two germline ends. The DNA of the CDR3 is TGTGCCAGCTCAGGGGCTGCTGGGGCCAACGTCCTGACTTTC. It codes for CASSGAAGANVLTF.

V gene TRBV27 combines with J gene TRBJ2-1; TRBD1 aligns across 7 bases. Trimming took 5 bases from V and 10 from J; bases not matched to a gene: 14. CDR1 is MNHEY, CDR2 SMNVEV, per germline (reference sequence). The CDR3 is 15 residues long. CDR3 in amino acids: CASSPTGTAAWEQFF. For the CDR3, the DNA is TGTGCCAGCAGTCCAACCGGGACAGCGGCCTGGGAGCAGTTCTTC.

This clonotype has only a few counts. The chain has TRBV9 and TRBJ2-3; 10 bases align to TRBD2. The CDR3 runs to 16 residues. The V gene end was trimmed by 0 bases and the J gene end by 5 bases; junction bases not matched to a gene: 6. Germline V gene data show CDR1 as SGDLS and CDR2 as YYNGEE. The CDR3 here is CASSVDPSGSRDTQYF. Written as DNA, the CDR3 is TGTGCCAGCAGCGTAGATCCTAGCGGGAGTCGAGATACGCAGTATTTT.

The rearrangement joins TRBV4-3 to TRBJ2-1, with D possibly matching TRBD1 (6 bases). This CDR3 region has 15 residues. V lost 1 base and J 5 bases, leaving 12 bases between the germline ends. The germline gives CDR1 LGHNA, CDR2 YSLEER. The CDR3 loop is CASSQVSDSHNEQFF. CDR3 DNA: TGCGCCAGCAGCCAAGTTTCGGACAGCCACAATGAGCAGTTCTTC.

The rearrangement uses TRBV4-1 and TRBJ1-2; D ambiguous. The germline V and J ends were trimmed by 1 base and 0 bases, with 9 bases remaining between them. This CDR3 comprises 15 residues. Per the germline V gene, CDR1 is MGHRA and CDR2 is YSYEKL. The CDR3 loop is CASSQALGPNYGYTF. For the CDR3, the DNA is TGCGCCAGCAGCCAAGCCCTGGGCCCTAACTATGGCTACACCTTC.

V usage is TRBV6-6 and J usage is TRBJ2-1; 8 nucleotides line up with TRBD2. CDR1 is MNHNY and CDR2 is SVGAGI in the germline V gene (reference sequence). The CDR3 spans 17 residues. The V gene end was trimmed by 0 bases and the J gene end by 2 bases; junction bases not matched to a gene: 6. CDR3 nucleotides: TGTGCCAGCAGTTACTCGATAACTAGCGGCCCCTACAATGAGCAGTTCTTC. Protein product: CASSYSITSGPYNEQFF.

Comment on this clonotype: A much larger clonotype is one base distant, so this may be a read error. The rearrangement links TRBV27 to TRBJ1-2, with D tentatively TRBD1 (6 bases). Looked up from germline, CDR1 is MNHEY and CDR2 is SMNVEV (reference sequence). V was clipped by 2 bases and J by 0 bases, with 7 bases between them. The CDR3 sequence is 14 residues long. The CDR3 bases are TGTGCCAGCAGTTTAAAGGGGGCTAACTATGGCTACACCTTC. Amino acid sequence: CASSLKGANYGYTF.

The J gene is TRBJ2-3, the V gene TRBV4-3; tentatively, D is TRBD2 (6 bases). CDR3 length: 18 amino acids. V dropped 0 bases and J dropped 0 bases, with 16 bases sitting between them. The V gene's germline CDR1 is LGHNA and CDR2 YSLEER. The CDR3 DNA reads TGCGCCAGCAGCCAAGAGGGGTCCCCGGGACTTAGCACAGATACGCAGTATTTT. Residues: CASSQEGSPGLSTDTQYF.

This clonotype was counted only a few times. The genes are TRBV4-1 and TRBJ1-6, with 9 positions matching TRBD1. This CDR3 is built from 15 residues. Germline V lookup: CDR1 MGHRA, CDR2 YSYEKL. The V and J ends lost 4 bases and 8 bases, in that order; junction bases with no gene match: 6. This chain's CDR3 is CASSPQRDRDSPLHF. The CDR3 nucleotides read TGCGCCAGCAGCCCGCAGAGGGACAGGGATTCACCCCTCCACTTT.

This clonotype was counted between two and nine times. The rearrangement joins TRBV10-3 to TRBJ2-1, with 11 bases that match TRBD1. With V trimmed by 3 bases and J by 6 bases, 4 bases remained unmatched. CDR3 length equals 15 residues. Germline V lookup: CDR1 ENHRY, CDR2 SYGVKD. The CDR3 nucleotides read TGTGCCATCAGTGATCCCGGGACAGGGGGCAATGAGCAGTTCTTC. Its protein product is CAISDPGTGGNEQFF.

This clonotype appeared a few times. The chain links TRBV29-1 to TRBJ1-3, with D unclear. The germline V gene encodes CDR1 SQVTM and CDR2 ANQGSEA. The CDR3 loop spans 11 amino acids. Trimming took off 3 bases at V and 4 bases at J, with 4 bases between the two ends. The CDR3: CSVERGNTIYF. As DNA, the CDR3 is TGCAGCGTTGAGAGGGGAAACACCATATATTTT.

This clonotype was observed a handful of times. The rearrangement uses TRBV18 and TRBJ2-4; TRBD2 might be the D (5 bases). Near its end, the DNA agrees better with TRBJ2-7, so the J call may be wrong. The germline CDR1 and CDR2 sequences are KGHSH and LQKENI. CDR3 length equals 15 residues. CDR3 loop: CASSPRGQRSYEQYF. DNA for the CDR3: TGTGCCAGCTCACCAAGAGGGCAACGGTCCTACGAGCAGTACTTC.

In its sample, this clonotype was seen a few times. The rearrangement links TRBV4-3 to TRBJ2-7, with D perhaps matching TRBD2 (5 bases). Germline CDR1 is LGHNA and CDR2 is YSLEER. CDR3 length equals 14 residues. Between the trimmed V and J ends, which lost 2 bases and 1 base, there was a span of 9 bases. CDR3: CASSQRGGSYEQYF. Written as DNA, the CDR3 is TGCGCCAGCAGCCAACGGGGTGGGTCCTACGAGCAGTACTTC.

The CDR3 reads CASSEEGFRTEAFF. Written as DNA, the CDR3 is TGTGCCAGCAGTGAAGAAGGATTCCGGACTGAAGCTTTCTTT. The V gene is TRBV2, the J gene TRBJ1-1; D is undetermined. There are 14 residues in the CDR3. The V gene's germline CDR1 is SNHLY and CDR2 FYNNEI. V dropped 1 base and J dropped 5 bases, with 11 bases sitting between them.

The chain recombines TRBV28 with TRBJ2-5; 8 bases are shared with TRBD1. Per germline, CDR1 MDHEN and CDR2 SYDVKM. Unmatched junction bases numbered 8, after V lost 7 bases and J lost 4 bases. The CDR3 extends over 14 amino acids. The CDR3 sequence: CASNRGDRPETQYF. In DNA, the CDR3 is TGTGCCAGCAACCGTGGGGACAGGCCAGAGACCCAGTACTTC.

The V call is TRBV12-5, the J call TRBJ1-1; D gene unclear. Trimming took 1 base from V and 2 from J, leaving 11 bases between them. This CDR3 comprises 15 residues. Germline V gene sequence: CDR1 LGHNT, CDR2 FRNRAP. The CDR3 DNA reads TGTGCTAGTGGTTTGGACAAATGGGGAAACACTGAAGCTTTCTTT. Amino acids: CASGLDKWGNTEAFF. The full variable domain, with the rest looked up from reference TRBV12-5 and TRBJ1-1, is DARVTQTPRHKVTEMGQEVTMRCQPILGHNTVFWYRQTMMQGLELLAYFRNRAPLDDSGMPKDRFSAEMPDATLATLKIQPSEPRDSAVYFCASGLDKWGNTEAFFGQGTRLTVV.

The chain combines TRBV10-3 with TRBJ2-3; 12 bases map to TRBD2. Looked up from germline, CDR1 is ENHRY and CDR2 is SYGVKD. With V trimmed by 4 bases and J by 2 bases, 4 bases remained unmatched. The CDR3 is made up of 16 amino acids. In DNA form, the CDR3 reads TGTGCCATCAGTGCATCTAGCGGGGGGGCCACAGATACGCAGTATTTT. It codes for CAISASSGGATDTQYF.